One sample yielded the 5 T cell receptor beta chains listed below, sequenced in a study of blood T cell repertoires in COVID-19. Some clones are missing from TCRdb's copy, which holds only in-frame ones; the method was immunoSEQ multiplex PCR. The sample includes some 150,000 clones, 87% seen only once; the top ten take around 3.9%. Sequenced material: peripheral blood. The origin of the receptors is a woman in her fifties or sixties who had recovered from COVID-19.

The chain uses TRBV12-3 or TRBV12-4 and TRBJ2-7, with D possibly matching TRBD1 (5 bases). The V gene lost 3 bases and the J gene lost 0 bases, with 6 bases spanning the gap. The CDR3 totals 13 residues. The CDR3 spells CASSFRDSYEQYF. CDR3 DNA: TGTGCCAGCAGTTTCAGGGACTCCTACGAGCAGTACTTC.

The gene calls are TRBV5-5 and TRBJ1-3; 7 positions match TRBD1. The CDR3 loop spans 17 amino acids. Per germline, CDR1 SGHKS and CDR2 YYEKEE (reference sequence). V trimming: 4 bases; J trimming: 0 bases; junction bases outside the gene matches: 10. The CDR3 nucleotides are TGTGCCAGCAGCCTCGCTCTACAGGGGAGCTCTGGAAACACCATATATTTT. Its protein product is CASSLALQGSSGNTIYF.

The gene calls are TRBV15 and TRBJ2-1; TRBD2 aligns across 9 bases. The CDR3 extends over 13 amino acids. The ends lost 5 bases at V and 13 bases at J; junction bases unmatched: 9. CDR1 and CDR2 from the germline V gene are LNHNV and YYDKDF (reference sequence). The DNA for the CDR3 is TGTGCCACCAGCGGGAACGCGGGGGGGCCTCAGTTCTTC. This gives the protein CATSGNAGGPQFF.

The genes are TRBV4-3 and TRBJ2-5; TRBD1 might be the D (6 bases). Germline loops: CDR1 LGHNA, CDR2 YSLEER. The CDR3 runs to 13 residues. Deletions cut 3 bases from V and 6 bases from J, with 11 bases between. CDR3 region: CASSHPQGKTQYF. The CDR3 DNA sequence: TGCGCCAGCAGCCATCCTCAGGGGAAGACCCAGTACTTC.

This chain connects TRBV30 to TRBJ2-3, with a weak D call TRBD1 (6 bases). Germline CDR1 and CDR2: GTSNPN and SVGIG (reference sequence). Between the trimmed V and J ends, which lost 1 base and 7 bases, there was a span of 12 bases. The CDR3 has 13 amino acids. Here the CDR3 reads CAWSGVRGHTQYF. The CDR3 DNA is TGTGCCTGGAGTGGCGTCAGGGGCCATACGCAGTATTTT.